These 25 T cell receptor beta chains were sequenced from one sample in a study of T cells in Graves' hyperthyroidism and ophthalmopathy. From RNA transcripts, TCR beta CDR3 regions were amplified. In the first-round RT-PCR of the TCR CDR3, the HTBI primer set was used. TCRdb independently ran MiXCR on the multiplex PCR reads; one entry per CDR3 protein. This table holds about 400,000 distinct CDR3 sequences, about 15% found once. Sequencing was done on a sample of blood. These receptors originate from a woman aged 25 to 39 with Graves' hyperthyroidism.

The rearrangement links TRBV5-1 to TRBJ2-1, with D maybe TRBD1 (5 bases). The length of the CDR3 is 18 residues. Trimming removed 6 bases at V and 0 bases at J, with 22 bases between. The germline V gene encodes CDR1 SGHRS and CDR2 YFSETQ. The CDR3 loop is CASNLDKEITFSYNEQFF. In DNA form, the CDR3 reads TGCGCCAGCAACCTGGACAAAGAAATAACCTTCTCCTACAATGAGCAGTTCTTC.

This clonotype came up many times. The V and J genes are TRBV3-1 and TRBJ2-1, with D hard to call. V shed 3 bases and J shed 8 bases, with 11 bases lying between them. The CDR3 covers 13 residues. Looked up from germline, CDR1 is LGHDT and CDR2 is YNNKEL (reference sequence). This CDR3 reads CASSHLGSDEQFF. The CDR3 DNA reads as TGTGCCAGCAGCCATCTAGGGTCGGATGAGCAGTTCTTC.

This clonotype was observed many times. The V call is TRBV11-2, the J call TRBJ2-7, with D tentatively TRBD1 or TRBD2 (5 bases each). Germline CDR1 SGHAT, CDR2 FQNNGV. V lost 0 bases to trimming and J lost 7 bases, with 16 bases between them. CDR3 length equals 15 residues. CDR3 sequence (DNA): TGTGCCAGCAGCTTAGAGGACGGGGCGGTCAGTGAGCAGTACTTC. This gives the protein CASSLEDGAVSEQYF.

This clonotype was detected many times. The chain carries TRBV27 and TRBJ2-5; D possibly corresponds to TRBD1 (6 bases). This CDR3 contains 14 residues. With 8 bases removed from V and 1 base from J, the gap between germline ends came to 14 bases. Looked up from germline, CDR1 is MNHEY and CDR2 is SMNVEV (reference sequence). Here the CDR3 reads CASAILGAQETQYF. In nucleotides, the CDR3 is TGTGCCAGCGCAATTTTGGGGGCCCAAGAGACCCAGTACTTC.

This clonotype appeared a few times. V gene TRBV9 combines with J gene TRBJ2-7; TRBD1 matches at 8 bases. Trimming at V came to 4 bases and at J to 5 bases, leaving 11 bases not matched to a gene. This CDR3 has 15 residues. Germline values: CDR1 SGDLS, CDR2 YYNGEE. DNA for the CDR3: TGTGCCAGCAGCCCCGGGGCAGGGGGCTTTGACGAGCAGTACTTC. Amino acids: CASSPGAGGFDEQYF.

This clonotype was detected ten times or more. A much larger clone lies one base from this, so it may be a read error. The rearrangement uses TRBV28 and TRBJ2-7; D unresolved. From germline, CDR1 is MDHEN and CDR2 SYDVKM. The CDR3 length is 12 residues. The CDR3 nucleotides read TGTACCAGCAGTTTAAGGGTATACGAGCAGTACTTC. It codes for CTSSLRVYEQYF.

There are many counts of this clonotype. The chain links TRBV28 to TRBJ2-2; the match to TRBD2 covers 7 bases. V was clipped by 4 bases and J by 4 bases; unmatched bases: 0. This CDR3 is built from 13 residues. Per the germline V gene, CDR1 is MDHEN and CDR2 is SYDVKM. The CDR3, as DNA: TGTGCCAGCAGTTCTAGCGGCACCGGGGAGCTGTTTTTT. Amino acids: CASSSSGTGELFF.

This clonotype was seen a few times. The rearrangement links TRBV3-1 to TRBJ2-1, with TRBD1 identical over 8 bases. The CDR3 extends over 16 amino acids. The V and J ends lost 6 bases and 1 base, in that order; junction bases with no gene match: 8. Per germline, CDR1 LGHDT and CDR2 YNNKEL (reference sequence). The CDR3 spells CASSRTGTVSYNEQFF. In DNA form, the CDR3 reads TGTGCCAGCAGTCGGACAGGGACGGTTTCCTACAATGAGCAGTTCTTC.

The rearrangement links TRBV6-5 to TRBJ2-3; D remains ambiguous. CDR1 and CDR2 from the germline V gene are MNHEY and SVGAGI. The CDR3 loop spans 12 amino acids. The V end was cut by 5 bases, the J end by 3 bases, with 6 bases between. CDR3 sequence reads: CASSHSTDTQYF. The CDR3 nucleotides read TGTGCCAGCAGTCACAGTACAGATACGCAGTATTTT.

This clonotype was observed at least ten times. The chain carries TRBV11-2 and TRBJ2-7; 9 bases line up with TRBD1. Trimming cost V 5 bases and J 3 bases; bases outside gene matches: 8. The CDR3 is 15 amino acids. Germline CDR1 and CDR2: SGHAT and FQNNGV. The CDR3 region has the DNA TGTGCCAGCAGCGCCCCGGGACAGGGACACTACGAGCAGTACTTC. Protein sequence: CASSAPGQGHYEQYF.

The chain joins TRBV27 to TRBJ2-7; TRBD2 aligns across 10 bases. The V segment lost 3 bases and the J segment 3 bases; nucleotides outside the gene matches: 11. The germline V gene has CDR1 MNHEY and CDR2 SMNVEV (reference sequence). This CDR3 comprises 17 residues. In DNA form, the CDR3 reads TGTGCCAGCAGTTTTGGCAGCGGGAGGGCCGCCTTCTACGAGCAGTACTTC. Protein: CASSFGSGRAAFYEQYF.

This clonotype occurred many times. CDR3 in amino acids: CATSDRGQVADTQYF. CDR3 nucleotides: TGTGCCACCAGTGATAGGGGACAGGTAGCAGATACGCAGTATTTT. This chain connects TRBV24-1 to TRBJ2-3, with 8 bases lining up with TRBD1. CDR3 length: 15 amino acids. Trimming cost V 3 bases and J 4 bases; bases outside gene matches: 5. Germline CDR1 KGHDR, CDR2 SFDVKD.

The chain uses TRBV9 and TRBJ1-6; tentative D call: TRBD1 (5 bases). Germline V CDR1 and CDR2: SGDLS, YYNGEE. The CDR3 extends over 13 amino acids. V was cut by 4 bases and J by 8 bases, with 10 bases left in between. As DNA, the CDR3 is TGTGCCAGCAGCCCTAGGGACGATTCACCCCTCCACTTT. This encodes CASSPRDDSPLHF.

This clonotype was found many times. V is TRBV13 and J is TRBJ1-4; a weak D match, TRBD1 (5 bases). The CDR3 length is 13 residues. Germline assignment: CDR1 PRHDT and CDR2 FYEKMQ (reference sequence). The V end lost 10 bases, the J end lost 4 bases, and 13 bases lay between the germline ends. DNA of the CDR3: TGTGCCACCGGTCGGGGGGGTAATGAAAAACTGTTTTTT. Encoded protein: CATGRGGNEKLFF. Based on the CDR3 plus reference TRBV13 and TRBJ1-4, the full variable domain is AAGVIQSPRHLIKEKRETATLKCYPIPRHDTVYWYQQGPGQDPQFLISFYEKMQSDKGSIPDRFSAQQFSDYHSELNMSSLELGDSALYFCATGRGGNEKLFFGSGTQLSVL.

The chain has TRBV12-3 or TRBV12-4 and TRBJ2-2; weak D call: TRBD2 (5 bases). With 2 bases removed from V and 6 bases from J, the gap between germline ends came to 13 bases. CDR3 size: 15 residues. The CDR3 sequence: CASSLQRADPGELFF. The CDR3 DNA is TGTGCCAGCAGTTTACAGAGGGCTGACCCCGGGGAGCTGTTTTTT.

This clonotype came up many times. V usage is TRBV24-1 and J usage is TRBJ2-1; D gene ambiguous. With 0 bases removed from V and 0 bases from J, the gap between germline ends came to 14 bases. The CDR3 length is 18 residues. Germline V gene data show CDR1 as KGHDR and CDR2 as SFDVKD. CDR3 DNA: TGTGCCACCAGTGATTTGAGTAGTGGCGAAAGCTCCTACAATGAGCAGTTCTTC. Encoded protein: CATSDLSSGESSYNEQFF.

This clonotype was seen repeatedly, ten times or more. The rearrangement joins TRBV10-3 to TRBJ1-4; possible D gene TRBD1, 6 bases. Germline CDR1 is ENHRY and CDR2 is SYGVKD. V dropped 10 bases and J dropped 4 bases, with 13 bases sitting between them. The CDR3 loop spans 13 amino acids. CDR3: CATSWTDNEKLFF. The CDR3, as DNA: TGTGCCACCTCGTGGACAGATAATGAAAAACTGTTTTTT.

The chain uses TRBV6-1 and TRBJ2-5; tentatively, D is TRBD2 (5 bases). Germline assignment: CDR1 MNHNS and CDR2 SASEGT. The CDR3 loop spans 14 amino acids. Trimming shortened V by 5 bases and J by 1 base, and 11 bases separated the two germline ends. CDR3 DNA: TGTGCCAGCAGTAAGTGGAGGACCCAAGAGACCCAGTACTTC. Protein product: CASSKWRTQETQYF.

This clonotype was seen a few times. The CDR3 DNA sequence: TGTGCCACCAGTCTCACCAATAGCAATCAGCCCCAGCATTTT. Protein sequence: CATSLTNSNQPQHF. The chain uses TRBV24-1 and TRBJ1-5; D not certain. The germline gives CDR1 KGHDR, CDR2 SFDVKD. V was shortened by 6 bases and J by 0 bases, with 8 bases between the two germline ends. The length of the CDR3 is 14 residues.

The sample holds many counts of this clonotype. The CDR3 protein is CATSRDRLADPYEQYF. For the CDR3, the DNA is TGTGCCACCAGCAGAGATCGTCTCGCGGATCCTTACGAGCAGTACTTC. The chain uses TRBV15 and TRBJ2-7, with unresolved D. V dropped 0 bases and J dropped 4 bases, with 16 bases sitting between them. This CDR3 comprises 16 residues. The germline V gene has CDR1 LNHNV and CDR2 YYDKDF (reference sequence).

This clonotype was found many times. This chain uses TRBV3-1 with TRBJ2-3, with D maybe TRBD2 (5 bases). Trimming removed 2 bases at V and 1 base at J, with 13 bases between. Germline CDR1 is LGHDT and CDR2 is YNNKEL (reference sequence). There are 16 residues in the CDR3. The CDR3 protein is CASSQPKDSGTDTQYF. The CDR3 DNA reads as TGTGCCAGCAGCCAACCCAAGGATAGCGGCACAGATACGCAGTATTTT.

This clonotype has ten or more counts. The chain employs TRBV11-2 and TRBJ1-3; D is unclear. The CDR3 sequence is 15 residues long. Germline V gene sequence: CDR1 SGHAT, CDR2 FQNNGV. Trimming left V 0 bases short and J 0 bases short, with 6 bases between. CDR3 residues: CASSLDGNSGNTIYF. CDR3 DNA: TGTGCCAGCAGCTTAGACGGAAACTCTGGAAACACCATATATTTT.

In this sample, this clonotype turned up many times. V is TRBV27 and J is TRBJ2-7; TRBD2 matches at 13 bases. The V and J ends lost 4 bases and 0 bases, in that order; junction bases with no gene match: 9. The CDR3 loop spans 18 amino acids. CDR1 and CDR2 from the germline V gene are MNHEY and SMNVEV (reference sequence). The CDR3 sequence is CASSSGLAGSRSSYEQYF. CDR3 DNA sequence: TGTGCCAGCAGTTCGGGACTAGCGGGATCCCGAAGCTCCTACGAGCAGTACTTC.

About this clonotype: Possible read error: a much larger clone is one base away. This chain joins TRBV7-2 and TRBJ2-5; tentatively, D is TRBD1 (6 bases). Germline V gives CDR1 SGHTA, CDR2 FQGNSA. This CDR3 comprises 13 residues. This CDR3 is CASSARGRETRYF. The CDR3 DNA is TGTGCCAGCAGCGCCAGGGGACGAGAGACCCGGTACTTC. The full variable domain, rest sourced from reference TRBV7-2 and TRBJ2-5, is GAGVSQSPSNKVTEKGKDVELRCDPISGHTALYWYRQSLGQGLEFLIYFQGNSAPDKSGLPSDRFSAERTGGSVSTLTIQRTQQEDSAVYLCASSARGRETRYFGPGTRLLVL.

This clonotype was recorded at least ten times. The rearrangement links TRBV12-3 or TRBV12-4 to TRBJ1-5; TRBD1 might be the D (6 bases). Trimming shortened V by 6 bases and J by 6 bases, and 9 bases separated the two germline ends. The CDR3 consists of 12 residues. CDR3 in amino acids: CASSRTVQPQHF. The CDR3 DNA sequence: TGTGCCAGCAGCCGGACAGTTCAGCCCCAGCATTTT.